These 27 T cell receptor beta chains originate from one sample sequenced in a study of cytomegalovirus exposure and HLA in healthy donors. In the PCR, 60 Vbeta and 13 Jbeta primers were used. Only in-frame clones appear in the TCRdb table, and some are missing; sequencing was by immunoSEQ multiplex PCR. The table shows about 150,000 clones, with over 75% occurring only once. Sequenced material: PBMCs. The receptors originated from a woman aged 35 to 49 in good health and CMV-seropositive.

The chain uses TRBV18 and TRBJ1-1; D not certain. V lost 5 bases, J lost 3 bases, and 13 bases lay in between. Germline lookup yields CDR1 KGHSH and CDR2 LQKENI. The CDR3 is 14 residues long. The CDR3: CASSSGSGYTEAFF. The CDR3 DNA follows: TGTGCCAGCTCATCGGGTTCGGGATACACTGAAGCTTTCTTT.

The J gene is TRBJ1-1, the V gene TRBV6-1; maybe TRBD1 (5 bases). The CDR3 sequence is 15 residues long. From germline, CDR1 is MNHNS and CDR2 SASEGT. Trimming removed 8 bases at V and 2 bases at J, with 18 bases between. The CDR3 DNA reads as TGTGCCAGCCAGACGATCATACAGGTTAACACTGAAGCTTTCTTT. Protein sequence: CASQTIIQVNTEAFF.

The V call is TRBV5-1, the J call TRBJ2-7, with 15 positions matching TRBD2. This CDR3 has 15 amino acids. From germline, CDR1 is SGHRS and CDR2 YFSETQ. Germline trimming cut 4 bases from V and 7 bases from J; bases unmatched to any gene: 6. The CDR3 nucleotides read TGCGCCAGCAGCGAGGGACTAGCGGGAGGTAGAGAGCAGTACTTC. It is translated as CASSEGLAGGREQYF.

J is TRBJ1-1 and V is TRBV28; 9 bases map to TRBD1. Per germline, CDR1 MDHEN and CDR2 SYDVKM. The CDR3 length is 12 residues. V lost 4 bases and J lost 7; bases outside the gene matches: 1. This chain's CDR3 is CASSWTGDEAFF. In DNA, the CDR3 is TGTGCCAGCAGTTGGACAGGGGATGAAGCTTTCTTT.

This chain links TRBV28 with TRBJ1-4; TRBD1 aligns across 9 bases. Germline V CDR1 and CDR2: MDHEN, SYDVKM. V lost 8 bases to trimming and J lost 0 bases; unmatched junction nucleotides: 13. The CDR3 totals 18 residues. CDR3 bases: TGTGCCAGCTCTTCCCTCCGGGACAGGGTATCAACTAATGAAAAACTGTTTTTT. It codes for CASSSLRDRVSTNEKLFF.

This clone has more than one count but fewer than ten. This chain joins TRBV5-1 and TRBJ2-7; the match to TRBD2 covers 10 bases. This CDR3 has 16 amino acids. V shed 0 bases, J shed 3 bases, and the junction held 6 bases outside the gene matches. CDR1 is SGHRS, CDR2 YFSETQ, per germline. CDR3 region: CASSLDFPSGSYEQYF. The CDR3 DNA reads TGCGCCAGCAGCTTGGATTTTCCTAGCGGGAGCTACGAGCAGTACTTC.

The chain has TRBV11-2 and TRBJ2-5, with 7 bases aligning to TRBD1. This CDR3 is built from 17 residues. Germline V lookup: CDR1 SGHAT, CDR2 FQNNGV. The trim removed 1 base at V and 2 bases at J, leaving 10 bases unmatched. The CDR3 region is CASSLGIRAGGQETQYF. The CDR3 DNA reads TGTGCCAGCAGCTTAGGTATTAGGGCAGGGGGTCAAGAGACCCAGTACTTC.

The chain links TRBV30 to TRBJ2-7; tentative D call: TRBD2 (5 bases). V was cut by 0 bases and J by 12 bases, with 12 bases left in between. The CDR3 loop spans 11 amino acids. CDR1 is GTSNPN and CDR2 is SVGIG in the germline V gene (reference sequence). CDR3 residues: CAWSVSRDPYF. CDR3 sequence (DNA): TGTGCCTGGAGTGTATCCCGGGATCCGTACTTC.

This clone showed up just once. V and J are TRBV30 and TRBJ2-7; 12 bases agree with TRBD1. The CDR3 has 14 amino acids. Per germline, CDR1 GTSNPN and CDR2 SVGIG (reference sequence). Germline trimming cut 2 bases from V and 7 bases from J; bases unmatched to any gene: 6. For the CDR3, the DNA is TGTGCCTGGAGTTGGGGACAGGGGGCGGGGGAGCAGTACTTC. Amino acids: CAWSWGQGAGEQYF.

As concerns this clone: Other DNA variants within this sample encode the same CDR3. The CDR3 is CASSVLAGGPNEQFF. CDR3 sequence (DNA): TGTGCCAGCAGCGTATTGGCGGGAGGGCCCAATGAGCAGTTCTTC. The chain is built from TRBV9 and TRBJ2-1, with 9 bases aligning to TRBD2. Germline CDR1 and CDR2: SGDLS and YYNGEE. CDR3 size: 15 residues. V was pared by 1 base and J by 6 bases, with 5 bases of the junction left unmatched.

In DNA, the CDR3 is TGCGCCAGCAGGGAGGGAGATTCCTCAGAGACCCAGTACTTC. Translated, it gives CASREGDSSETQYF. The chain uses TRBV10-1 and TRBJ2-5; perhaps TRBD2 as D (6 bases). CDR3 length equals 14 residues. V was cut by 6 bases and J by 4 bases, with 15 bases left in between. Germline values: CDR1 WNHNN, CDR2 SYGVQD (reference sequence).

The genes are TRBV5-4 and TRBJ1-1; D remains unclear. CDR1 is SGHNT, CDR2 YYREEE, per germline (reference sequence). The CDR3 runs 13 residues. The V end lost 4 bases, the J end lost 1 base, and 8 bases lay between the germline ends. CDR3 amino acids: CASSLARNTEAFF. The CDR3 DNA sequence: TGTGCCAGCAGCCTGGCCAGGAACACTGAAGCTTTCTTT. Variable domain in full (rest from reference TRBV5-4 and TRBJ1-1): ETGVTQSPTHLIKTRGQQVTLRCSSQSGHNTVSWYQQALGQGPQFIFQYYREEENGRGNFPPRFSGLQFPNYSSELNVNALELDDSALYLCASSLARNTEAFFGQGTRLTVV.

This clone was seen only a few times. The chain joins TRBV6-4 to TRBJ2-1, with 7 bases that match TRBD2. J was trimmed by 0 bases and V by 6 bases; bases with no gene match: 5. The CDR3 loop spans 15 amino acids. Germline-derived CDR1 and CDR2 are MRHNA and SNTAGT. The CDR3 protein is CASSLAESSYNEQFF. The DNA of the CDR3 is TGTGCCAGCAGCCTAGCGGAAAGCTCCTACAATGAGCAGTTCTTC.

The chain uses TRBV9 and TRBJ2-5; TRBD2 aligns across 9 bases. V dropped 0 bases and J dropped 5; count of bases not matched to a gene: 5. CDR3 size: 15 residues. CDR1 and CDR2 (germline): SGDLS, YYNGEE. Here the CDR3 DNA reads TGTGCCAGCAGCGTAGGGGTAGCGGGGGAGGAGACCCAGTACTTC. This sequence encodes CASSVGVAGEETQYF.

The chain's CDR3 is CASSYKGTGLRETQYF. The DNA of the CDR3 is TGTGCCAGCAGTTACAAAGGGACAGGGCTCCGAGAGACCCAGTACTTC. This chain links TRBV6-5 with TRBJ2-5; 9 positions match TRBD1. Trimming took 2 bases from V and 4 from J; bases not matched to a gene: 8. The CDR3 covers 16 residues. From germline, CDR1 is MNHEY and CDR2 SVGAGI.

The V gene is TRBV5-6, the J gene TRBJ1-5; maybe TRBD1 (6 bases). Germline loops: CDR1 SGHDT, CDR2 YYEEEE. V was cut by 4 bases and J by 4 bases, with 9 bases left in between. The CDR3 loop spans 13 amino acids. The CDR3 here is CASSQGQNQPQHF. CDR3 sequence (DNA): TGTGCCAGCAGCCAGGGACAAAATCAGCCCCAGCATTTT.

The rearrangement joins TRBV19 to TRBJ2-7, with D maybe TRBD2 (5 bases). The length of the CDR3 is 14 residues. Germline V gives CDR1 LNHDA, CDR2 SQIVND (reference sequence). The V and J ends lost 6 bases and 9 bases respectively, with 21 bases between them. The CDR3 loop reads CASRVSLTASGQYF. CDR3 in DNA: TGTGCCAGTAGGGTCTCCTTAACCGCCAGCGGGCAGTACTTC.

The chain is built from TRBV15 and TRBJ2-5; 9 bases match TRBD2. Germline CDR1 LNHNV, CDR2 YYDKDF (reference sequence). This CDR3 has 15 amino acids. J was trimmed by 5 bases and V by 6 bases; bases with no gene match: 10. The CDR3 nucleotides are TGTGCCACCAGTAGCGGGAGAGGATTGGGGGAGACCCAGTACTTC. This codes for CATSSGRGLGETQYF.

The chain combines TRBV18 with TRBJ2-2; 7 nucleotides agree with TRBD1. The CDR3 contains 15 residues. The V segment lost 3 bases and the J segment 4 bases; nucleotides outside the gene matches: 5. Germline V gene lookup returns CDR1 KGHSH and CDR2 LQKENI. The CDR3 is CASSPRTGLTGELFF. The CDR3 nucleotides read TGTGCCAGCTCACCCCGGACAGGCCTCACCGGGGAGCTGTTTTTT.

The V and J genes are TRBV29-1 and TRBJ1-2; 11 nucleotides line up with TRBD1. The CDR3 length is 13 residues. The ends lost 7 bases at V and 4 bases at J; junction bases unmatched: 5. The germline gives CDR1 SQVTM, CDR2 ANQGSEA. CDR3 nucleotide sequence: TGCAGCGCTGGGGACAGGGGGGGCTATGGCTACACCTTC. Its protein product is CSAGDRGGYGYTF.

V usage is TRBV6-5 and J usage is TRBJ2-7; 10 nucleotides match TRBD1. This CDR3 region has 15 residues. J was trimmed by 5 bases and V by 0 bases; bases with no gene match: 4. Germline CDR1 MNHEY, CDR2 SVGAGI. The CDR3 DNA is TGTGCCAGCAGTTACTCGGGGGGACAGGGGAACGAGCAGTACTTC. Translating gives CASSYSGGQGNEQYF.

The CDR3: CASSDRRGSAKNIQYF. The CDR3 nucleotides are TGCGCCAGCAGTGATAGAAGGGGATCAGCCAAAAACATTCAGTACTTC. The chain uses TRBV10-2 and TRBJ2-4; possible D gene TRBD1, 5 bases. CDR3 length: 16 amino acids. Germline V CDR1 and CDR2: WSHSY, SAAADI. The V end was cut by 3 bases, the J end by 0 bases, with 12 bases between.

CDR3 amino acids: CASSLELPGGYGYTF. In nucleotides, the CDR3 is TGTGCCAGCAGCTTAGAGCTTCCCGGGGGTTATGGCTACACCTTC. V is TRBV7-8 and J is TRBJ1-2; D possibly corresponds to TRBD1 (5 bases). The germline V and J ends were trimmed by 1 base and 5 bases, with 14 bases remaining between them. Germline V lookup: CDR1 SGHVS, CDR2 FQNEAQ. The CDR3 runs to 15 residues.

This clone was detected only once. CDR3 sequence: CASSLGQLEAFF. DNA for the CDR3: TGTGCCAGCAGCCTAGGACAGCTTGAAGCTTTCTTT. V usage is TRBV7-9 and J usage is TRBJ1-1, with D possibly matching TRBD1 (6 bases). Germline CDR1 reads SEHNR; CDR2 reads FQNEAQ (reference sequence). The CDR3 is made up of 12 amino acids. V was shortened by 5 bases and J by 7 bases, with 11 bases between the two germline ends.

A single count supports this clone. J is TRBJ2-3 and V is TRBV4-1, with 7 nucleotides matching TRBD2. Germline CDR1 reads MGHRA; CDR2 reads YSYEKL. Germline trimming cut 0 bases from V and 2 bases from J; bases unmatched to any gene: 8. This CDR3 has 17 amino acids. The CDR3 is CASSQDQLAAATDTQYF. DNA for the CDR3: TGCGCCAGCAGCCAAGATCAGCTAGCGGCCGCCACAGATACGCAGTATTTT.

The gene calls are TRBV28 and TRBJ2-1, with a possible D match to TRBD2 (5 bases). V lost 3 bases, J lost 0 bases, and 6 bases lay in between. This CDR3 spans 14 amino acids. The V gene's germline CDR1 is MDHEN and CDR2 SYDVKM. CDR3 protein: CASSLSGSYNEQFF. CDR3 sequence (DNA): TGTGCCAGCAGTTTGAGCGGCTCCTACAATGAGCAGTTCTTC.

The chain joins TRBV30 to TRBJ2-2, with D possibly being TRBD2 (6 bases). CDR3 length equals 15 residues. Germline V gives CDR1 GTSNPN, CDR2 SVGIG (reference sequence). The V gene lost 7 bases and the J gene lost 5 bases, with 20 bases spanning the gap. As DNA, the CDR3 is TGTGCCTCAAACCGGGCGGGATTCAGGACCGGGGAGCTGTTTTTT. Protein product: CASNRAGFRTGELFF.